Below, one T cell receptor beta chain is given with its context. The V gene end was trimmed by 1 base and the J gene end by 8 bases; junction bases not matched to a gene: 6. This CDR3 is built from 13 residues. Germline V gene data show CDR1 as SQVTM and CDR2 as ANQGSEA. This sample was taken from a study of T cell changes during pregnancy in multiple sclerosis. Libraries were prepared by immunoSEQ multiplex PCR; TCRdb keeps only in-frame clonotypes and omits some of them. The sample contains over 90,000 clones, 85% to 95% of which appear only once. The sequence came from a female donor with multiple sclerosis, enrolled in a pregnancy study. The material sequenced was peripheral blood, taken after pregnancy. The chain couples TRBV29-1 to TRBJ1-2; 8 bases are shared with TRBD1. The CDR3 sequence is CSVEADRARGYTF. DNA of the CDR3: TGCAGCGTTGAAGCGGACAGGGCTCGCGGCTACACCTTC.